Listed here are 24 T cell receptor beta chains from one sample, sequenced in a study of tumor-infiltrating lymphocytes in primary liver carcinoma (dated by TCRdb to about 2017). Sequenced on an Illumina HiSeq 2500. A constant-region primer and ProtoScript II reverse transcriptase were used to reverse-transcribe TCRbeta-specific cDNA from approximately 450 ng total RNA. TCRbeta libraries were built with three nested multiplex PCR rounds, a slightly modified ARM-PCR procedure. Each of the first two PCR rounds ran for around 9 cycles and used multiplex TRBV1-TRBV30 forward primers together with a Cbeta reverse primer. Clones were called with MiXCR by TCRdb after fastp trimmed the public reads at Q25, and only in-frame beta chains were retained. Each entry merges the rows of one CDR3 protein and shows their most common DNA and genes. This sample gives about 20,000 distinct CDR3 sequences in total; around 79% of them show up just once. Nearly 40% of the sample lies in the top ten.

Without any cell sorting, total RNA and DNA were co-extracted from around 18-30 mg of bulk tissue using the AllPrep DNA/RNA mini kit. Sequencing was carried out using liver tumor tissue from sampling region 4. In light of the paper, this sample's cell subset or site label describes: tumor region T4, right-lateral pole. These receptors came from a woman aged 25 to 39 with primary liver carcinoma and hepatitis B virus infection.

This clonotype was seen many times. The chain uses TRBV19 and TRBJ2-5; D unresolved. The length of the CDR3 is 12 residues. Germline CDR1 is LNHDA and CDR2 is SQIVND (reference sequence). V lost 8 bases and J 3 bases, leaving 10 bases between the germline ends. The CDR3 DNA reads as TGTGCCAGTGCCAACTTAGAAGAGACCCAGTACTTC. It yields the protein CASANLEETQYF.

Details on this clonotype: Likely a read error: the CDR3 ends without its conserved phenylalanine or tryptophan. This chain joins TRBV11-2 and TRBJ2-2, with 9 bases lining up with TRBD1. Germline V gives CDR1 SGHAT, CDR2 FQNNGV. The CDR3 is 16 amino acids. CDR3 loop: CASSTQGAPDTGELFL. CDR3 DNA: TGTGCCAGCAGCACACAGGGGGCTCCAGACACGGGGGAGCTGTTTCTT.

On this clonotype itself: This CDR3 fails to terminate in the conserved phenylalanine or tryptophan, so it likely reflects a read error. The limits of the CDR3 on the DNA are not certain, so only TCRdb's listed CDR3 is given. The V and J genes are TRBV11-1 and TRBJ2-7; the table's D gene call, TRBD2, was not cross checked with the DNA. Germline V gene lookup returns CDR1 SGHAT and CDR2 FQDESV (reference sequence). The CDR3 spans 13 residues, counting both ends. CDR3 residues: CAISLGYLRERYL.

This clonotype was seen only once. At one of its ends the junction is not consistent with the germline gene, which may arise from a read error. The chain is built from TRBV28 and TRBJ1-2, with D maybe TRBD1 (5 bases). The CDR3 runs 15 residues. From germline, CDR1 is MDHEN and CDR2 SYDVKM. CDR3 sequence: CVSIQGHGANCGYTF. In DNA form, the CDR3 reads TGCGTCAGCATCCAAGGACATGGGGCTAACTGTGGCTACACCTTC.

CDR3 sequence reads: CASSLASGAGGYEQYF. Written as DNA, the CDR3 is TGTGCCAGCAGCTTAGCGTCGGGGGCAGGAGGCTACGAGCAGTACTTC. V gene TRBV11-2 combines with J gene TRBJ2-7; D is perhaps TRBD1 or TRBD2 (6 bases each). The germline gives CDR1 SGHAT, CDR2 FQNNGV. Deletions cut 1 base from V and 3 bases from J, with 16 bases between. The CDR3 spans 16 residues.

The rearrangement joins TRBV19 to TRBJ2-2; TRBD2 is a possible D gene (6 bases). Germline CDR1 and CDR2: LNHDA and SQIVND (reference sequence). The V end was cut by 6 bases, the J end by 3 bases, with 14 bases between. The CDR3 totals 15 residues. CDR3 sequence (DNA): TGTGCCAGTAGGAGACTAGTGGGGGACACCGGGGAGCTGTTTTTT. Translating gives CASRRLVGDTGELFF.

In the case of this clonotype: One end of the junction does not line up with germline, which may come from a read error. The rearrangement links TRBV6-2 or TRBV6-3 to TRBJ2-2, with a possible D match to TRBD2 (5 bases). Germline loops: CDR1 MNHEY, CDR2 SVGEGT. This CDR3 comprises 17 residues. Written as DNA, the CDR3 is TGTGCCAGCAGTTACCCCCACGGGGAGAGAGGCACCTGGGAGCTGTTGTTT. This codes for CASSYPHGERGTWELLF.

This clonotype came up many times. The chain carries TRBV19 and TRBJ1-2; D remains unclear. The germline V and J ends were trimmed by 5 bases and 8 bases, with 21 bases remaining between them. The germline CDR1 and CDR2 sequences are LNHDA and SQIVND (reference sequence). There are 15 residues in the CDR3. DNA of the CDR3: TGTGCCAGTAGTTACCGACCAGGTCCCGACGTGGGCTACACCTTC. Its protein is CASSYRPGPDVGYTF.

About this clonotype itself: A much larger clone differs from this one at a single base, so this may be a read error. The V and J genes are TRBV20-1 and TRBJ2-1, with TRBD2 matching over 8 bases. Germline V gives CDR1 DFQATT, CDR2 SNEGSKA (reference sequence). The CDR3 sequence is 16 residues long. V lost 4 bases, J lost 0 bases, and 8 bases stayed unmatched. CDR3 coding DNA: TGCAGTGCTATCCAACTCGGGACTAGCTCCTACAATGAGCAGTTCTTC. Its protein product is CSAIQLGTSSYNEQFF.

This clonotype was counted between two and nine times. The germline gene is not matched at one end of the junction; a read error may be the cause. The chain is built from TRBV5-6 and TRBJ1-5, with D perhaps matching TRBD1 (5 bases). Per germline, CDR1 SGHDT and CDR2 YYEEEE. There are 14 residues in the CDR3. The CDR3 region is CVSSLSGTHHPQHF. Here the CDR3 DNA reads TGTGTCAGCAGCTTGAGTGGGACCCATCACCCCCAGCATTTT.

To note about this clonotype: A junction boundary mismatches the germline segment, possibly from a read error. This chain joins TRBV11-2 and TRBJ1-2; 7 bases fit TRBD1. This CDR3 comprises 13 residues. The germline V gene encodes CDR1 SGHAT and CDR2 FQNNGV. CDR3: CVSIQGGGGAYTF. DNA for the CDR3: TGTGTCAGCATTCAGGGGGGGGGTGGAGCCTACACCTTC.

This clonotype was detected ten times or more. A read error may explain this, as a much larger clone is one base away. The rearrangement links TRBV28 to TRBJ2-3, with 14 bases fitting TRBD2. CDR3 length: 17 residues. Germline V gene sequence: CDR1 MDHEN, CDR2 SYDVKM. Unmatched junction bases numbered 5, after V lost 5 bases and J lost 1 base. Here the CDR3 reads CASSPETSGRGTDTQYF. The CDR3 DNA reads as TGTGCCAGCAGTCCCGAGACTAGCGGGAGGGGCACAGATACGCAGTATTTT. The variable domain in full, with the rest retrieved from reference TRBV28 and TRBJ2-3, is DVKVTQSSRYLVKRTGEKVFLECVQDMDHENMFWYRQDPGLGLRLIYFSYDVKMKEKGDIPEGYSVSREKKERFSLILESASTNQTSMYLCASSPETSGRGTDTQYFGPGTRLTVL.

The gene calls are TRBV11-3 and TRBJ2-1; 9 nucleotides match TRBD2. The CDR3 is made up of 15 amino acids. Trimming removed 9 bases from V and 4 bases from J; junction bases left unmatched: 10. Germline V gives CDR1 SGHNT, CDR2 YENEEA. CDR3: CARSQTSGVYNEQFF. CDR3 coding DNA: TGTGCCAGGAGCCAGACTAGCGGAGTTTACAATGAGCAGTTCTTC. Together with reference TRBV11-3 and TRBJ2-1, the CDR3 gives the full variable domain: EAGVVQSPRYKIIEKKQPVAFWCNPISGHNTLYWYLQNLGQGPELLIRYENEEAVDDSQLPKDRFSAERLKGVDSTLKIQPAELGDSAVYLCARSQTSGVYNEQFFGPGTRLTVL.

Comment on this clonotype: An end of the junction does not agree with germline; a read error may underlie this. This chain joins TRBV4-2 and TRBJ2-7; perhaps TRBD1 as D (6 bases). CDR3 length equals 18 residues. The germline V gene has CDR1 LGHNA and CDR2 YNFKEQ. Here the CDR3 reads CARSQEHLGQRGPREQHF. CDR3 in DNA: TGTGCCCGCAGCCAGGAACACCTAGGACAGAGGGGACCGCGCGAGCAGCACTTC.

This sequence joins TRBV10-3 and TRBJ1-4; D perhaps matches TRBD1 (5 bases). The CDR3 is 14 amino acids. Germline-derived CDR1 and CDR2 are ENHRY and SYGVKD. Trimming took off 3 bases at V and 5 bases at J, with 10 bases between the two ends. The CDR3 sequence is CAISDSGRNEKLFF. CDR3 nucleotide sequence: TGTGCCATCAGTGATTCGGGGCGGAATGAAAAACTGTTTTTT.

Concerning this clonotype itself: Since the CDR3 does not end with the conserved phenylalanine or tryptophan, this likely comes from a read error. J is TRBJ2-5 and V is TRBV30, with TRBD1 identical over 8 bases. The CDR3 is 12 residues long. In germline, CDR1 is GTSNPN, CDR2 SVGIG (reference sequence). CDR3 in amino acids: CTWDRPRETQYL. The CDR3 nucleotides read TGTACCTGGGACAGGCCTAGGGAGACCCAGTACTTA.

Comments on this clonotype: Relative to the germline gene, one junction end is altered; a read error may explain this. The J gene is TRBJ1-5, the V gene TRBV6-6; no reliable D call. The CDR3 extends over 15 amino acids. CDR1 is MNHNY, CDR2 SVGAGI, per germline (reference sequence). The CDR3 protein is CASSYGIRGNQPQHF. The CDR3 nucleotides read TGTGCTAGCAGTTACGGGATAAGGGGCAATCAGCCCCAGCATTTT.

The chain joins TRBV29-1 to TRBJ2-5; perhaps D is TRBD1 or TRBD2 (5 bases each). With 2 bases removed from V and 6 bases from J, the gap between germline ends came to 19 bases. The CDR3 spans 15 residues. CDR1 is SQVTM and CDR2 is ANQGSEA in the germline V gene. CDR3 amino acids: CSVETGRGVMKTQYF. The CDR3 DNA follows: TGCAGCGTTGAAACAGGAAGGGGAGTGATGAAGACCCAGTACTTC.

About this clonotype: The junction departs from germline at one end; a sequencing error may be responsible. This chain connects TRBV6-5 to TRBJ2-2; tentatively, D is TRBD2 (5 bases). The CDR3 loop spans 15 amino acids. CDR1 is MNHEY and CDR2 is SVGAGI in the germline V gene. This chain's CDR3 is CASSPEYCSAGELFF. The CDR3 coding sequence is TGTGCCAGCAGTCCCGAGTACTGTTCGGCCGGGGAGCTGTTTTTC.

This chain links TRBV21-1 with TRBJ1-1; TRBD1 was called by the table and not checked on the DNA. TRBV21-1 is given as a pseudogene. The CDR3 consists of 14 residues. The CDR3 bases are TGTGCCAGCAGCTCCCGTTTCGTGAACACTGAAGCTTTCTTT. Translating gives CASSSRFVNTEAFF.

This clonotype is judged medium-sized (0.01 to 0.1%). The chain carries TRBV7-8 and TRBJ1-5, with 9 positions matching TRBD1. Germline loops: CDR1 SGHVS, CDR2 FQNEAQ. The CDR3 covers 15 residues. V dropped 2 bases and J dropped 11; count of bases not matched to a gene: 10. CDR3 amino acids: CASSLLVTGGKSQHF. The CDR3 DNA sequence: TGTGCCAGCAGCTTACTTGTAACAGGGGGCAAGTCCCAGCATTTT.

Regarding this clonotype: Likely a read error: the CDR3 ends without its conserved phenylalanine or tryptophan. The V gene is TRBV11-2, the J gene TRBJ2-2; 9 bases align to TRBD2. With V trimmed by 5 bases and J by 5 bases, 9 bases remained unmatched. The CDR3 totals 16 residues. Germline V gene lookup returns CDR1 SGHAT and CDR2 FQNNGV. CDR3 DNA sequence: TGTGCCAGCAGCGTAGTGGCGCTAGCGGGAACCGGGGAGCTGTTTTAT. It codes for CASSVVALAGTGELFY.

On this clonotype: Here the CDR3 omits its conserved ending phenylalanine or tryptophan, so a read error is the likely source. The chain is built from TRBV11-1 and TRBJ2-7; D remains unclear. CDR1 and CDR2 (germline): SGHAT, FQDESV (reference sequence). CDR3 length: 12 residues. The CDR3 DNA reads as TGTACCAGCATAGGATACCTCCGCGAGCAGTACTCC. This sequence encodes CTSIGYLREQYS.

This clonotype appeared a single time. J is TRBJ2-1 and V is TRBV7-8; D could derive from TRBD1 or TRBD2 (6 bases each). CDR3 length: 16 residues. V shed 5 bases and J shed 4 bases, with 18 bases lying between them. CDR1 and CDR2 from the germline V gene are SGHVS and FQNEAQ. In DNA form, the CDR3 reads TGTGCCAGCAGCCCCTTCGGGACGGGGGCTTACAATGAGCAGTTCTTC. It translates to CASSPFGTGAYNEQFF.